This entry describes one TCR beta chain. What it binds is not known. TCR alpha and beta CDR3 regions were amplified from RNA using iRepertoire nested multiplex PCR. For one-step reverse transcription and amplification, roughly 85-450 ng of tissue mRNA or PBMC total RNA was used. TCRdb re-derived calls from the multiplex PCR reads in MiXCR, one entry per CDR3 protein. The sample records approximately 130,000 distinct CDR3 sequences, around 25% being singletons. The record originates from a study of glioma-infiltrating T cells. The study's findings and limits: Very few CDR3 sequences were shared between tissue and blood. Gliomas, especially low-grade, showed above-expected tissue-blood divergence; non-neoplastic patients showed below.

Sequencing was done on a sample of glioma tissue, nonneoplastic brain tissue, or PBMCs (not recorded which). The receptor comes from a human donor with low-grade glioma or glioblastoma, undergoing nonglioma brain surgery, or in good health (not recorded which).

CDR3 in DNA: TGTGCCAGCAGCTTCAACACAGGGTATGAGCAGTTCTTC. It codes for CASSFNTGYEQFF. The gene calls are TRBV7-3 and TRBJ2-1, with D tentatively TRBD1 (6 bases). This CDR3 comprises 13 residues. V was clipped by 3 bases and J by 8 bases, with 11 bases between them. Germline loops: CDR1 SGHTA, CDR2 FQGTGA.